In its sample, the clone carrying this TCR beta chain was seen a few times. These data come from a study of T cells after yellow fever vaccination. About the study: Preparing low-cell-number fractions relied on SMART-Seq v4 Ultra Low Input.

The germline CDR1 and CDR2 sequences are MGHDK and SYGVNS. Trimming cost V 4 bases and J 0 bases, with 9 bases left between them. The CDR3 contains 15 residues. It was through 5'RACE template switching that TCR cDNA was made, with a universal primer site and UMIs added. TCRdb reprocessed the 5' RACE reads via MiXCR and lists one record per CDR3 protein. Here the sample spans some 320,000 distinct CDR3 sequences, about 11% being singletons. The specimen comprised CD4+ T cells sorted from PBMCs, sampled 45 days after the yellow fever booster vaccination. The chain combines TRBV25-1 with TRBJ2-2; D possibly corresponds to TRBD1 (5 bases). The sequence came from a man in his late teens or twenties who received the YFV17D yellow fever vaccine. CDR3: CASSGGSANTGELFF. The DNA for the CDR3 is TGTGCCAGCAGTGGGGGCTCAGCGAACACCGGGGAGCTGTTTTTT. The variable domain in full, completed from reference TRBV25-1 and TRBJ2-2, reads EADIYQTPRYLVIGTGKKITLECSQTMGHDKMYWYQQDPGMELHLIHYSYGVNSTEKGDLSSESTVSRIRTEHFPLTLESARPSHTSQYLCASSGGSANTGELFFGEGSRLTVL.